Listed below are T cell receptor beta chains from one sample, sequenced in a study of T cell responses to AZD1222 COVID-19 vaccine. Libraries were prepared by immunoSEQ multiplex PCR; TCRdb keeps only in-frame clonotypes and omits some of them. This sample has 100,000 to 150,000 clones, with about 89% found just once. The material sequenced was peripheral blood, taken on day 0 of AZD1222 vaccination. The receptors were gathered from an adult in good health. Both conserved end residues are part of each CDR3. A D gene is named only where the DNA matches it firmly. Some rows have no size entry. The others give once, few or many, or a class for an expanded clone.

j_call clone_size v_call d_call cdr3_nt cdr3_aa
TRBJ2-1 . TRBV6-5 . TGTGCCAGCAGTTACAACGGGCGGAGCTCCTACAATGAGCAGTTCTTC CASSYNGRSSYNEQFF
TRBJ2-7 . TRBV6-5 TRBD2 TGTGCCAGCAGTTTCCCTGGACTAGCGGGTCCTCAGCAGTACTTC CASSFPGLAGPQQYF
TRBJ2-7 . TRBV4-3 . TGCGCCAGCAGCCAAGGATTACACAGCTACGAGCAGTACTTC CASSQGLHSYEQYF
TRBJ2-1 . TRBV6-2/TRBV6-3 . TGTGCCAGCAGTTACCTTGGCGTCGGCGATGAGCAGTTCTTC CASSYLGVGDEQFF
TRBJ2-7 . TRBV11-1 TRBD1 TGTGCCAGCAGCTCGGGACAGGGGTACGAGCAGTACTTC CASSSGQGYEQYF
TRBJ1-6 . TRBV5-8 . TGTGCCAGCAGCGCACGGCGGGGGGATTCACCCCTCCACTTT CASSARRGDSPLHF
TRBJ1-1 . TRBV18 . TGTGCCAGCTCACCACTCCCCTTGGGTCCCATGAACACTGAAGCTTTCTTT CASSPLPLGPMNTEAFF
TRBJ2-1 . TRBV19 . TGTGCCAGTAGTACTAGGGATGAGCAGTTCTTC CASSTRDEQFF
TRBJ1-1 . TRBV5-1 . TGCGCCAGCAGCTTGACCCGGGGCCAACGCAATCCTGAAGCTTTCTTT CASSLTRGQRNPEAFF
TRBJ2-3 once TRBV9 . TGTGCCAGCAGCGTAGGGATGGGGCCGGATACGCAGTATTTT CASSVGMGPDTQYF
TRBJ2-1 . TRBV9 TRBD2 TGTGCCAGCAGCGTATTCTTGGGCCTAGCGGGAGTCAGGGAGCAGTTCTTC CASSVFLGLAGVREQFF
TRBJ2-7 . TRBV28 TRBD2 TGTGCCAGCACCCTTATAAAGACTAGCGGGAGAGAGCAGTACTTC CASTLIKTSGREQYF
TRBJ1-4 . TRBV6-1 TRBD1 TGTGCCAGCAGTGAGGGGTTGGGACAGGGGGACGAAAAACTGTTTTTT CASSEGLGQGDEKLFF
TRBJ2-3 . TRBV5-4 . TGTGCCAGCAGCCAAGGGGGGATAGGAGATACGCAGTATTTT CASSQGGIGDTQYF
TRBJ2-2 . TRBV19 . TGTGCCAGTAGTATAGATCGTTGGAGAATCGGGGAGCTGTTTTTT CASSIDRWRIGELFF
TRBJ2-3 . TRBV11-3 . TGTGCCAGCAGCTTGGAGGGTATAGATACGCAGTATTTT CASSLEGIDTQYF
TRBJ1-4 . TRBV9 TRBD1 TGTGCCAGCAGAGCCGGACAGGGACGGAATGAAAAACTGTTTTTT CASRAGQGRNEKLFF
TRBJ1-2 . TRBV7-6 . TGTGCCAGCAGCCGGTCGGGAGGGGTCTATGGCTACACCTTC CASSRSGGVYGYTF
TRBJ1-4 . TRBV14 . TGTGCCAGCAGCCAAGAGTCCGGGGGTGAAAAACTGTTTTTT CASSQESGGEKLFF
TRBJ1-5 . TRBV9 . TGTGCCAGCAGCGTATCCGGGGCGGACGGTGAGCCCCAGCATTTT CASSVSGADGEPQHF
TRBJ1-2 . TRBV6-5 . TGTGCCAGCAGTTACTCGGGGTATATTGATGGCTACACCTTC CASSYSGYIDGYTF
TRBJ2-3 . TRBV11-2 . TGTGCCAGCAGCTTAGATCTGGGCAGGGTGGGCACAGATACGCAGTATTTT CASSLDLGRVGTDTQYF
TRBJ1-2 . TRBV5-1 . TGCGCCAGCAGCTTGGCGTTGGACAGCTTAAACTATGGCTACACCTTC CASSLALDSLNYGYTF
TRBJ2-3 once TRBV30 TRBD2 TGTGCCTGGGAACTAGGGACTAGCGGGAGGATGGATACGCAGTATTTT CAWELGTSGRMDTQYF
TRBJ1-5 . TRBV19 . TGTGCCAGTAGTATCCAACAGATAGACAATCAGCCCCAGCATTTT CASSIQQIDNQPQHF
TRBJ1-5 . TRBV6-2/TRBV6-3 . TGTGCCAGCAGTTACTCTATTTTTCCCAGCAATCAGCCCCAGCATTTT CASSYSIFPSNQPQHF
TRBJ1-4 . TRBV19 TRBD1 TGTGCCAGTAGTAGGGACAGGGGGGCGGAGGTTGAAAAACTGTTTTTT CASSRDRGAEVEKLFF
TRBJ2-1 . TRBV24-1 . TGTGCCACCAGTGAAAGAATCTACAATGAGCAGTTCTTC CATSERIYNEQFF
TRBJ1-1 . TRBV14 . TGTGCCAGCACCCTCCGGCCCCAGAACACTGAAGCTTTCTTT CASTLRPQNTEAFF
TRBJ1-6 . TRBV9 . TGTGCCAGCAGCGCCCCGGACAGCCTAGGGGGGGCTTCACCCCTCCACTTT CASSAPDSLGGASPLHF
TRBJ2-1 . TRBV28 TRBD2 TGTGCCAGCAGTTTGTTGACTAGCGGGAGTCTGTACAATGAGCAGTTCTTC CASSLLTSGSLYNEQFF
TRBJ1-2 . TRBV6-5 . TGTGCCAGCAGTTATTTCGTGGGGTCGGGCTACACCTTC CASSYFVGSGYTF
TRBJ2-3 . TRBV5-1 TRBD2 TGCGCCAGCAGCTCGGGACTAGCGGGAGCAATTTCAGATACGCAGTATTTT CASSSGLAGAISDTQYF
TRBJ1-5 . TRBV28 TRBD1 TGTGCCAGCAGTCCTCTGGACAGGGTTAGCTATAGCAATCAGCCCCAGCATTTT CASSPLDRVSYSNQPQHF
TRBJ1-1 . TRBV19 . TGTGCCAGTAGCAAAAGCGATTGGCGTAATTTTAGGGGTGAAGCTTTCTTT CASSKSDWRNFRGEAFF
TRBJ2-2 . TRBV10-3 TRBD1 TGTGCCATCAGTGGTCCCTCAGCGGACAGGGGGCGGTCTATCGGGACCGGGGAGCTGTTTTTT CAISGPSADRGRSIGTGELFF
TRBJ1-1 . TRBV7-2 . TGTGCCAGCAGCTCAGAGATCCCCACAGAACGGCCTATGAACACTGAAGCTTTCTTT CASSSEIPTERPMNTEAFF
TRBJ1-1 . TRBV5-8 . TGTGCCAGCAGCATTCGGACAGTAGGCACTGAAGCTTTCTTT CASSIRTVGTEAFF
TRBJ2-3 . TRBV30 . TGTGCCTGGGGAGCGGGTGTTGGAACAGATACGCAGTATTTT CAWGAGVGTDTQYF
TRBJ2-3 . TRBV28 TRBD2 TGTGCCAGCAGTTTAAAAATAAGGGCTAGCGGGAGGACAGATACGCAGTATTTT CASSLKIRASGRTDTQYF
TRBJ2-4 . TRBV4-1 . TGCGCCAGCAGCGGGGTCGGATTCTTAGCCAAAAACATTCAGTACTTC CASSGVGFLAKNIQYF
TRBJ2-6 . TRBV6-5 TRBD1 TGTGCCAGCAGTCGGTGGACAGGGGACGCCAACGTCCTGACTTTC CASSRWTGDANVLTF
TRBJ2-7 once TRBV6-5 TRBD1 TGTGCCAGCAGCCGCGACAGGGATTACGAGCAGTACTTC CASSRDRDYEQYF
TRBJ1-2 . TRBV5-3 . TGTGCCAGAAGCTCCAACTGTTATAGGTCCGGGGGCTACACCTTC CARSSNCYRSGGYTF